The entry below gives a single T cell receptor beta chain sequence along with its context. Its binding antigen is unknown. There are no base qualities to consult, and no much larger clone falls within one base. This entry is derived from a study of OX40 agonist ivuxolimab in advanced cancers. For context, the study as a whole: Ivuxolimab was an agonistic, fully human IgG2 monoclonal antibody directed against OX40 (CD134), a costimulatory receptor. Of the 50 to 55 patients in dose escalation, 19 had hepatocellular carcinoma, about 15 had melanoma, 9 had renal cell carcinoma and 9 had head and neck cancer. Intravenous ivuxolimab was administered to patients every 2 weeks at six dose levels: 0.01, 0.1, 0.3, 1.5, 3 and 10 mg/kg. A male proportion of nearly 85% and a mean age of 60 years, ranging from 23 to 79, were recorded for the dose-escalation cohort. Prior anti-PD-1, anti-PD-L1 or anti-CTLA-4 therapy was permitted, and less than 45% of dose-escalation patients had received checkpoint inhibitors. Partial responses occurred in three dose-escalation patients: two with cutaneous melanoma and one with hepatocellular carcinoma. The purpose of peripheral TCRbeta sequencing was to test whether ivuxolimab changed TCR sequence diversity and led to clonal T-cell expansion. The paper reports the monotherapy dose-escalation portion (N of about 54 patients) of the phase I ivuxolimab trial. The study at large found these results: Low levels of normalized T-cell clonal expansion were also shown by some nonresponding patients. Which antigens the clonally expanded peripheral T cells were specific for was not determined. After ivuxolimab, CD8+ T cells had more expanded clones than CD4+ T cells on average. Partial responders in the 0.1-3.0 mg/kg groups had among the lowest normalized peripheral clonal expansion, especially among CD8+ T cells. At doses of 0.1 to 3.0 mg/kg, clonal expansion of both CD4+ and CD8+ blood T cells was observed from baseline to week 6.

Genomic DNA was isolated from the sorted cells so that the TCRbeta CDR3 region could be sequenced. The immunoSEQ Assay was used for sequencing of TCRbeta CDR3 regions. The immuneACCESS repertoire file appears here via TCRdb, limited to in-frame rearrangements. These files lack a portion of the clones; in checked studies, under half of the deficit traces to unresolved V genes, and the cause of the others is not known. The sample table shows 75,000 to 90,000 clones, and roughly nine tenths are seen once. The top ten constitute 9% to 10% of the sample. According to the germline V gene, CDR1 reads MGHRA and CDR2 reads YSYEKL. Counted from cysteine to phenylalanine, this CDR3 has 15 amino acids. The only DNA kept is the CDR3, 45 bases in frame from the first base. The V end gives up 4 bases and the J end 5 bases, leaving 6 bases in the junction not matched to a gene. Patients with a history of autoimmune disease or receiving systemic immunosuppression were excluded from the trial. Peripheral blood for TCR sequencing was collected from all dose cohorts at baseline, on cycle 4 day 1, and on cycle 7 day 1. The samples were drawn from a first-in-human, open-label, multicenter phase I dose-escalation trial of ivuxolimab. Adults with locally advanced or metastatic head and neck squamous cell, hepatocellular, melanoma or renal cell carcinoma were enrolled in the trial. Before TCR sequencing, CD4+ T cells and CD8+ T cells were sorted from peripheral blood as separate populations.

Recombination joined TRBV4-1 with TRBJ2-5, and TRBD1 matches 11 of the central bases. The sequence was collected from an adult with an advanced solid tumor such as melanoma, head and neck, liver or kidney cancer. The input for sequencing was CD4+ or CD8+ T cells sorted from blood, taken in a trial of the OX40 agonist ivuxolimab. The nucleotide sequence is given as TGCGCCAGCAGCCCCGGACAGGGGGCTTGGGAGACCCAGTACTTC. It specifies CASSPGQGAWETQYF.